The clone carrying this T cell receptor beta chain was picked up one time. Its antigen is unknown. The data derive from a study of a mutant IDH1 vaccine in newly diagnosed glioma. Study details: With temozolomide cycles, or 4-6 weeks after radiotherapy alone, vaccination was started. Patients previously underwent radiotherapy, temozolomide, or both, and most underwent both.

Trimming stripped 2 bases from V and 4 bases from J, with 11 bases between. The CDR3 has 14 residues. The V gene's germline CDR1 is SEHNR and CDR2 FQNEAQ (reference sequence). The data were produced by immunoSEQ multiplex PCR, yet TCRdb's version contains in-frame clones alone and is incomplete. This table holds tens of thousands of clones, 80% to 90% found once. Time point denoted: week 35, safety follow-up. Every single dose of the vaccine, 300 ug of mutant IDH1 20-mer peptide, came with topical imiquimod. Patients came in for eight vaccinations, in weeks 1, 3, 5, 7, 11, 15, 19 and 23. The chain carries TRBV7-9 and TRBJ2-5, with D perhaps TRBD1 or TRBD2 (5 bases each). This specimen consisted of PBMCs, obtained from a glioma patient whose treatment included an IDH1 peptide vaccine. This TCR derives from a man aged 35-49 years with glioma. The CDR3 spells CASSLSGAPETQYF. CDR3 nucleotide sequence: TGTGCCAGCAGCTTATCCGGGGCCCCAGAGACCCAGTACTTC. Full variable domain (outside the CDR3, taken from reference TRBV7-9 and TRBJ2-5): DTGVSQNPRHKITKRGQNVTFRCDPISEHNRLYWYRQTLGQGPEFLTYFQNEAQLEKSRLLSDRFSAERPKGSFSTLEIQRTEQGDSAMYLCASSLSGAPETQYFGPGTRLLVL.